This TCR beta chain was sequenced for a study of blood T cell repertoires in COVID-19. Study members were between 18 and 89 years old and lived in 20 to 25 US regions. All recovered Cohort 3 donors got two negative PCRs, got clearance, or saw symptom resolution. Methods used by the authors: Estimates of nucleated cell counts were drawn from the amplification of reference gene primers. Here immunoSEQ multiplex PCR was the method, and the copy in TCRdb shows in-frame clones only, minus some. Clone size and the V and J calls come from that table; the DNA yielded D and trimming. The data show 300,000 or so clones, roughly nine tenths seen once. The receptor was derived from a woman younger than 45 who had recovered from COVID-19. Input material: PBMCs or T cells enriched from blood (not recorded which).

Written as DNA, the CDR3 is TGTGCCATGCTAATGGAAGGGGATCCCAGAAACACCATATATTTT. Translation gives CAMLMEGDPRNTIYF. The chain links TRBV27 to TRBJ1-3; TRBD1 might be the D (5 bases). V was clipped by 10 bases and J by 5 bases, with 21 bases between them. Germline V gene lookup returns CDR1 MNHEY and CDR2 SMNVEV (reference sequence). The CDR3 contains 15 residues.